The 9 T cell receptor beta chains given below trace back to one sample, sequenced in a study of beta chain features in type 1 diabetes. Investigators reverse transcribed all isolated RNA, so they sequenced expressed TCRB transcripts. Using immunoSEQ multiplex PCR, the repertoire was profiled, and TCRdb retains in-frame clones only, with some absent. The sample includes about 200,000 clones, about 11% of them seen just once. The sample was central memory CD4+ T cells from blood. Source of these receptors: a man aged 18 to 29 in good health.

A few counts support this clone. V is TRBV29-1 and J is TRBJ2-2, with TRBD1 as a possible D gene (6 bases). The CDR3 spans 16 residues. Germline CDR1 and CDR2: SQVTM and ANQGSEA. The germline V and J ends were trimmed by 0 bases and 2 bases, with 13 bases remaining between them. The CDR3 spells CSVEEWGLSNTGELFF. CDR3 DNA: TGCAGCGTTGAAGAGTGGGGGCTGAGTAACACCGGGGAGCTGTTTTTT.

This clone was counted at least ten times. Different DNA sequences within this sample yield the same CDR3. The chain has TRBV7-2 and TRBJ1-2; a possible D gene is TRBD1 (6 bases). Germline CDR1 and CDR2: SGHTA and FQGNSA. Trimming stripped 5 bases from V and 8 bases from J, with 12 bases between. The CDR3 has 12 amino acids. CDR3 nucleotide sequence: TGTGCCAGCAGCCTACAGGGTTACGGCTACACCTTC. Translation gives CASSLQGYGYTF.

This clone was detected a few times. This chain links TRBV7-8 with TRBJ1-1, with a possible D match to TRBD1 (6 bases). V lost 2 bases and J 4 bases, leaving 14 bases between the germline ends. Germline V gives CDR1 SGHVS, CDR2 FQNEAQ. The CDR3 runs 15 residues. The CDR3 region has the DNA TGTGCCAGCAGCTTACGTCCGGGGGCACGCACTGAAGCTTTCTTT. This sequence encodes CASSLRPGARTEAFF.

The rearrangement uses TRBV30 and TRBJ2-6; D unresolved. Trimming stripped 4 bases from V and 0 bases from J, with 4 bases between. Germline loops: CDR1 GTSNPN, CDR2 SVGIG (reference sequence). This CDR3 spans 13 amino acids. The CDR3 protein is CAWTRSGANVLTF. As DNA, the CDR3 is TGTGCCTGGACTCGCTCTGGGGCCAACGTCCTGACTTTC.

V is TRBV6-5 and J is TRBJ2-7, with D possibly being TRBD1 or TRBD2 (5 bases each). Germline-derived CDR1 and CDR2 are MNHEY and SVGAGI. V shed 7 bases and J shed 5 bases, with 15 bases lying between them. CDR3 length equals 13 residues. CDR3 DNA sequence: TGTGCCAGCACCTACGGGACGAGCAACGAGCAGTACTTC. Translating gives CASTYGTSNEQYF.

This clone was seen a handful of times. The CDR3 sequence: CAWNRPNEQFF. The CDR3 DNA is TGTGCCTGGAATCGCCCCAATGAGCAGTTCTTC. The V and J genes are TRBV30 and TRBJ2-1; D unresolved. The CDR3 contains 11 residues. V lost 4 bases to trimming and J lost 6 bases, with 7 bases between them. Looked up from germline, CDR1 is GTSNPN and CDR2 is SVGIG (reference sequence). Together with reference TRBV30 and TRBJ2-1, the CDR3 gives the full variable domain: SQTIHQWPATLVQPVGSPLSLECTVEGTSNPNLYWYRQAAGRGLQLLFYSVGIGQISSEVPQNLSASRPQDRQFILSSKKLLLSDSGFYLCAWNRPNEQFFGPGTRLTVL.

This clone was counted at least ten times. V and J are TRBV7-9 and TRBJ2-1, with TRBD2 matching over 7 bases. The CDR3 length is 15 residues. Germline CDR1 is SEHNR and CDR2 is FQNEAQ (reference sequence). Losses at the gene ends were 5 bases for V and 7 bases for J; bases not matched to a gene: 11. This CDR3 reads CASSPRRESHNEQFF. CDR3 nucleotide sequence: TGTGCCAGCAGCCCACGGCGGGAGTCCCATAATGAGCAGTTCTTC. The complete variable domain, with remaining parts taken from reference TRBV7-9 and TRBJ2-1, reads DTGVSQNPRHKITKRGQNVTFRCDPISEHNRLYWYRQTLGQGPEFLTYFQNEAQLEKSRLLSDRFSAERPKGSFSTLEIQRTEQGDSAMYLCASSPRRESHNEQFFGPGTRLTVL.

This clone appeared a few times. The DNA of the CDR3 is TGTGCCAGCAGCAACGTCGGGCGGCGCACCGGGGAGCTGTTTTTT. As protein: CASSNVGRRTGELFF. The rearrangement links TRBV11-2 to TRBJ2-2; D uncertain. Germline V gene sequence: CDR1 SGHAT, CDR2 FQNNGV. The CDR3 covers 15 residues. V lost 5 bases and J lost 4, with 14 bases in between. Based on the CDR3 plus reference TRBV11-2 and TRBJ2-2, the full variable domain is EAGVAQSPRYKIIEKRQSVAFWCNPISGHATLYWYQQILGQGPKLLIQFQNNGVVDDSQLPKDRFSAERLKGVDSTLKIQPAKLEDSAVYLCASSNVGRRTGELFFGEGSRLTVL.

The chain has TRBV7-2 and TRBJ2-3; no reliable D call. The length of the CDR3 is 12 residues. The ends were cut back, 5 bases at V and 2 bases at J, with 5 bases in the middle. Germline V gives CDR1 SGHTA, CDR2 FQGNSA. CDR3 bases: TGTGCCAGCAGCATTATCACAGATACGCAGTATTTT. The encoded protein is CASSIITDTQYF. Using reference TRBV7-2 and TRBJ2-3 for the parts outside the CDR3, the full variable domain is GAGVSQSPSNKVTEKGKDVELRCDPISGHTALYWYRQSLGQGLEFLIYFQGNSAPDKSGLPSDRFSAERTGGSVSTLTIQRTQQEDSAVYLCASSIITDTQYFGPGTRLTVL.